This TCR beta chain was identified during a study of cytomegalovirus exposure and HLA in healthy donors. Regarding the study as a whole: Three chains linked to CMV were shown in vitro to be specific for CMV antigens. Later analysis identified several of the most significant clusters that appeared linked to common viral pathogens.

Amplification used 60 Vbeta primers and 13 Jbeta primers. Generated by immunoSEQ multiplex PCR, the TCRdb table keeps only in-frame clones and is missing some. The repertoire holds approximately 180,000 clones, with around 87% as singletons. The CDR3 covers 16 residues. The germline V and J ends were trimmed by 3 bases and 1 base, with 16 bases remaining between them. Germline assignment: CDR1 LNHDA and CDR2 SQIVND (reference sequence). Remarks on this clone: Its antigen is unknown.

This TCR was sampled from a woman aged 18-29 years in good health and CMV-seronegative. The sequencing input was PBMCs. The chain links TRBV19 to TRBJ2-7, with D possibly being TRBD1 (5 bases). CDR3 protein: CASSMGLWTLSYEQYF. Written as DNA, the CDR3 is TGTGCCAGTAGTATGGGCCTGTGGACACTATCCTACGAGCAGTACTTC.